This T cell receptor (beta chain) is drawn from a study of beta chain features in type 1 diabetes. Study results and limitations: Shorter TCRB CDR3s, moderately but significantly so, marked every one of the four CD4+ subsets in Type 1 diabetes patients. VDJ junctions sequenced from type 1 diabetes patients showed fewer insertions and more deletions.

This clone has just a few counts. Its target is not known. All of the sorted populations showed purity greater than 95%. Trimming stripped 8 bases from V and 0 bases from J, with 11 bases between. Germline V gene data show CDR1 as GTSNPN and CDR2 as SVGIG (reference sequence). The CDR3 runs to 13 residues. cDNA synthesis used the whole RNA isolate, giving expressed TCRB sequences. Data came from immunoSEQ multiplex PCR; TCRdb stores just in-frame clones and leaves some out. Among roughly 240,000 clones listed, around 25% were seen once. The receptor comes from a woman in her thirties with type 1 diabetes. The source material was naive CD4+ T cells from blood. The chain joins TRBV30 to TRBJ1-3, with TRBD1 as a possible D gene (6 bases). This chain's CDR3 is CARPDSSGNTIYF. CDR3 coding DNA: TGTGCCCGTCCGGACAGCTCTGGAAACACCATATATTTT.